The sequence of this T cell receptor (beta chain) was determined in a study of shared clonotypes between healthy human individuals. Findings of the study overall: Richness estimates generally favored naive over memory subsets. Across a handful of donors, naive CD4 shared 4.5% to 6%, naive CD8 approximately 3.5%, memory CD4 2.3%, memory CD8 roughly 0.37%. Non-shared clonotypes had lower generation probabilities than those shared by all four donors.

Deletions cut 4 bases from V and 0 bases from J, with 9 bases between. The CDR3 extends over 13 amino acids. CDR1 and CDR2 from the germline V gene are SQVTM and ANQGSEA. In the source study's methods: ImmunoSEQ output held junction-only sequences without quality scores, so filtering differed. Some clones are missing from TCRdb's copy, which holds only in-frame ones; the method was immunoSEQ multiplex PCR. Clonal size and the V and J genes are those of that table, whereas D and trimming came from the DNA. The sample lists under 2.5 million clones; roughly 92% were seen once. For this clone: Its antigen is not known. Other DNA sequences from this sample encode an identical CDR3 as well.

The TCR was taken from a man between 18 and 29 years old in good health. Some clones in this sample may be carry-over from other donors' samples. The specimen was naive CD4+ T cells from PBMCs. Subset reported: CD45RA+ positively selected. This chain links TRBV29-1 with TRBJ1-1; maybe TRBD1 (5 bases). CDR3 protein: CSVVGRMNTEAFF. CDR3 coding DNA: TGCAGCGTTGTGGGACGGATGAACACTGAAGCTTTCTTT.